The entry below gives a single T cell receptor beta chain sequence along with its context. Which antigen it targets is not known. Base quality data are lacking; no much larger clone is found one base away. CDR1 and CDR2 are read off the germline V gene as SQVTM and ANQGSEA. Its CDR3 holds 15 amino acids, cysteine through phenylalanine. The retained sequence is limited to the CDR3, 45 bases, with the frame set at the first base. Trimming at the junction amounts to 7 bases on V and 1 base on J, and the germline ends lie 19 bases apart. RNA was extracted using the RNeasy kit, and roughly 0.45 to 1 microgram was reverse transcribed with random hexamers. The immunoSEQ multiplex PCR assay, which covers 54 Vbeta and 13 Jbeta segments, was used to amplify TCR beta CDR3 regions. PCR amplification bias was corrected using a synthetic template baseline for primer optimization and computational correction. The authors processed their data as follows. Reads were assigned to V, D and J genes according to IMGT and analyzed in immunoSEQ Analyzer, with only productive sequences retained. Clonality was computed as one minus Shannon entropy normalized by log2 of the number of productive unique sequences. For each patient and control, public and private clones were evaluated within the 100 most prevalent clones. Clones were defined as Susac-specific if absent from the healthy and MS cohorts, from 1052 published viral clones and from other ImmuneACCESS disease sequences. The raw public data were reprocessed by TCRdb itself: fastp quality trimming at Q25, MiXCR clonotype calling, in-frame beta chains only. Entries that share a CDR3 protein sequence are merged under the most common genes and DNA. TCRdb, not the authors, supplied the V and J calls. For this sample there are about 82,000 distinct CDR3 sequences; about 95% appear just once. Around 0.62% of the sample is taken by the ten largest.

Peripheral blood CD8+ and CD4+ T cells from healthy donors, Susac syndrome patients and multiple sclerosis patients were profiled using high-throughput TCR beta sequencing. Recently defined diagnostic criteria for definite or probable disease were met by the Susac syndrome patients. Bulk CD8+ and CD4+ T cells were purified magnetically by negative isolation, whereas CD8+ TEMRA cells were enriched by FACS. Blood was collected in EDTA tubes and processed within 24 hours, with PBMCs isolated through density gradient centrifugation. PBMCs destined for TCR sequencing were cryopreserved in liquid nitrogen and later thawed in a 37 °C water bath. A purity of at least 90% was achieved for sorted or isolated CD4+, CD8+ and CD8+ TEMRA cells. The record originates from a study of CD8 T cells in Susac syndrome (dated by TCRdb to the late 2010s). The study in broad terms: Of the Susac syndrome patients who were sequenced, more than 5 had clinically active disease and about eight were in clinical remission. Whether CD8+ T cell activation and differentiation in Susac syndrome was antigen driven was tested using repertoire sequencing. At the time of blood withdrawal, Susac syndrome patients were either therapy-naive, taking corticosteroids (with some also receiving IVIg), or on IVIg alone. The study compared CD8+ T cell repertoire clonality among about a dozen healthy donors, 14 Susac syndrome patients and some 16 multiple sclerosis patients.

On the study overall, not on this receptor specifically: The number of individuals in the TCR sequencing and HLA analysis was acknowledged as relatively small. Susac syndrome CD8+ repertoires showed clonal expansion, highest in CD8+ TEMRA cells and greater in clinically active than remitting patients. Sixteen Susac-specific public clones were identified in the total CD8+ repertoire, and about 5 Susac-specific public clones were identified in the CD8+ TEMRA repertoire.

Recombination connected TRBV29-1 to TRBJ1-1; the D gene is perhaps TRBD1, from 5 matching bases. The sample was CD8+ T cells from PBMCs. The clonotype comes from a human donor with Susac syndrome. At the DNA level, the sequence is TGCAGCGGGGGACCCGGGGAAGGACCGAACACTGAAGCTTTCTTT. It is translated as CSGGPGEGPNTEAFF.